Following are 20 T cell receptor beta chains from one sample sequenced in a study of human T cells and chemical hapten exposure. Indicated time point: pre-sensitization, week 0. This sample's treatment: therapeutic diphenylcyclopropenone sensitization with weekly scalp DPC. A single record per CDR3 protein comes from TCRdb applying MiXCR to the RACE reads. This sample has about 300,000 distinct CDR3 sequences, with 5.5% found just once. The material sequenced was whole blood, taken in connection with sensitization to the hapten diphenylcyclopropenone (DPC). The origin of the receptors is a woman younger than 35 with alopecia areata. Some clones in this sample may be carry-over from other donors' samples.

This clonotype has only a few counts. The chain uses TRBV6-2 or TRBV6-3 and TRBJ2-6; D may be TRBD2 (6 bases). Trimming shortened V by 6 bases and J by 5 bases, and 17 bases separated the two germline ends. Germline V gives CDR1 MNHEY, CDR2 SVGEGT. CDR3 size: 16 residues. The CDR3, as DNA: TGTGCCAGCAGGAGGGGACTCACGGTGAGGGCCAACGTCCTGACTTTC. It codes for CASRRGLTVRANVLTF.

This clonotype was found many times. This sequence joins TRBV20-1 and TRBJ1-1, with D unresolved. This CDR3 is built from 13 residues. V lost 5 bases and J lost 8, with 18 bases in between. Germline assignment: CDR1 DFQATT and CDR2 SNEGSKA (reference sequence). CDR3 DNA: TGCAGTGCTGCCCCAACGGACCTCGACGAAGCTTTCTTT. This encodes CSAAPTDLDEAFF.

Only a few counts were recorded for this clonotype. This chain connects TRBV12-3 or TRBV12-4 to TRBJ1-2; 10 positions match TRBD1. Germline trimming cut 5 bases from V and 4 bases from J; bases unmatched to any gene: 7. The CDR3 is made up of 15 amino acids. CDR3 residues: CASSTTGGTVYGYTF. For the CDR3, the DNA is TGTGCCAGCAGTACGACAGGGGGCACTGTCTATGGCTACACCTTC.

This chain uses TRBV2 with TRBJ1-2; 8 bases are a match to TRBD1. The CDR3 length is 15 residues. V lost 4 bases to trimming and J lost 3 bases; unmatched junction nucleotides: 7. Germline loops: CDR1 SNHLY, CDR2 FYNNEI. The chain's CDR3 is CASSVYRGEDYGYTF. The CDR3 bases are TGTGCCAGCAGTGTGTACAGGGGGGAGGACTATGGCTACACCTTC.

Notes on this clonotype: A clone one base away is much larger, so this may be a read error. This chain links TRBV18 with TRBJ2-2, with a weak D call TRBD1 (5 bases). Trimming shortened V by 6 bases and J by 4 bases, and 15 bases separated the two germline ends. The CDR3 is 15 amino acids. Looked up from germline, CDR1 is KGHSH and CDR2 is LQKENI. CDR3 region: CASSEDTEITGELFF. In DNA form, the CDR3 reads TGTGCCAGCTCTGAGGACACCGAAATCACCGGGGAGCTGTTTTTT. Using reference TRBV18 and TRBJ2-2 for the parts outside the CDR3, the full variable domain is NAGVMQNPRHLVRRRGQEARLRCSPMKGHSHVYWYRQLPEEGLKFMVYLQKENIIDESGMPKERFSAEFPKEGPSILRIQQVVRGDSAAYFCASSEDTEITGELFFGEGSRLTVL.

This clonotype was detected a few times. The gene calls are TRBV20-1 and TRBJ2-3, with 16 bases matching TRBD2. The germline V gene has CDR1 DFQATT and CDR2 SNEGSKA (reference sequence). V lost 6 bases and J lost 9; bases outside the gene matches: 9. The CDR3 is made up of 15 amino acids. In DNA, the CDR3 is TGCAGTGCCCCAGGGACTAGCGGGGGGGTCGGCACGCAGTATTTT. Encoded protein: CSAPGTSGGVGTQYF.

This clonotype has a handful of counts. The J gene is TRBJ1-4, the V gene TRBV7-9; 7 bases fit TRBD1. There are 14 residues in the CDR3. Germline CDR1 reads SEHNR; CDR2 reads FQNEAQ (reference sequence). V lost 4 bases, J lost 4 bases, and 3 bases stayed unmatched. The CDR3 nucleotides are TGTGCCAGCAGCTCACAGGGGAGTAATGAAAAACTGTTTTTT. Its translation is CASSSQGSNEKLFF.

The chain couples TRBV6-1 to TRBJ1-1; D not resolved. The length of the CDR3 is 11 residues. Trimming left V 7 bases short and J 3 bases short, with 6 bases between. The germline V gene has CDR1 MNHNS and CDR2 SASEGT. This CDR3 reads CASMVYTEAFF. The CDR3 DNA reads as TGTGCCAGCATGGTTTACACTGAAGCTTTCTTT.

This clonotype was observed a handful of times. The chain uses TRBV5-6 and TRBJ2-2; D not resolved. CDR3 length equals 13 residues. The ends were cut back, 5 bases at V and 5 bases at J, with 10 bases in the middle. CDR1 SGHDT and CDR2 YYEEEE come from the germline V gene. CDR3 residues: CASRQALTGELFF. CDR3 coding DNA: TGTGCCAGCAGGCAGGCTTTGACCGGGGAGCTGTTTTTT. The whole variable domain, remainder taken from reference TRBV5-6 and TRBJ2-2, is DAGVTQSPTHLIKTRGQQVTLRCSPKSGHDTVSWYQQALGQGPQFIFQYYEEEERQRGNFPDRFSGHQFPNYSSELNVNALLLGDSALYLCASRQALTGELFFGEGSRLTVL.

This clonotype was detected a few times. The rearrangement links TRBV2 to TRBJ1-5; 7 bases are shared with TRBD1. CDR3 size: 15 residues. The ends lost 4 bases at V and 4 bases at J; junction bases unmatched: 7. Germline CDR1 and CDR2: SNHLY and FYNNEI. The DNA of the CDR3 is TGTGCCAGCAGTGCGCTCGGGACAGAGAATCAGCCCCAGCATTTT. Its translation: CASSALGTENQPQHF. The whole variable domain, filled in from reference TRBV2 and TRBJ1-5, reads EPEVTQTPSHQVTQMGQEVILRCVPISNHLYFYWYRQILGQKVEFLVSFYNNEISEKSEIFDDQFSVERPDGSNFTLKIRSTKLEDSAMYFCASSALGTENQPQHFGDGTRLSIL.

This clonotype was picked up many times. The rearrangement links TRBV11-1 to TRBJ2-1; 10 bases fit TRBD2. Germline V gives CDR1 SGHAT, CDR2 FQDESV (reference sequence). Trimming cost V 7 bases and J 5 bases; bases outside gene matches: 8. The CDR3 has 15 amino acids. CDR3 sequence: CASNPAGGLDNEQFF. CDR3 bases: TGTGCCAGCAACCCAGCGGGGGGGCTTGACAATGAGCAGTTCTTC.

The table lists this clonotype with many counts. V is TRBV7-8 and J is TRBJ2-3, with TRBD1 identical over 7 bases. V shed 5 bases and J 5 bases; nucleotides not matched to a gene: 7. CDR1 is SGHVS, CDR2 FQNEAQ, per germline. The CDR3 extends over 14 amino acids. For the CDR3, the DNA is TGTGCCAGCAGCCCGACAGGGTCTGTAGATACGCAGTATTTT. Its translation: CASSPTGSVDTQYF.

This clonotype has a handful of counts. The genes are TRBV5-5 and TRBJ2-2; 8 bases match TRBD1. Germline CDR1 reads SGHKS; CDR2 reads YYEKEE (reference sequence). CDR3 length: 14 amino acids. Germline trimming cut 4 bases from V and 4 bases from J; bases unmatched to any gene: 3. CDR3 sequence reads: CASSMTGATGELFF. CDR3 bases: TGTGCCAGCAGCATGACAGGGGCCACCGGGGAGCTGTTTTTT.

The genes are TRBV21-1 and TRBJ1-5; TRBD1, the D gene given by the table, was not confirmed from the DNA. TRBV21-1 is a documented pseudogene. This CDR3 spans 18 amino acids. CDR3 DNA sequence: TGTGCCAGCAGCCCGATCTCTAGAGGACAGGGTGTCGATCAGCCCCAGCATTTT. Its translation is CASSPISRGQGVDQPQHF.

In the case of this clonotype: This may arise from a read error, as a much more abundant clone is one base away. This chain connects TRBV28 to TRBJ1-2; perhaps TRBD1 as D (6 bases). Germline V lookup: CDR1 MDHEN, CDR2 SYDVKM. The CDR3 totals 16 residues. The CDR3: CASSLAGTHVNFGYTF. The CDR3 nucleotides read TGTGCCAGCAGTTTAGCCGGGACACATGTCAACTTTGGCTACACCTTC.

The V and J genes are TRBV6-6 and TRBJ1-6, with D possibly TRBD1 on 6 matching bases. Trimming took off 8 bases at V and 5 bases at J, with 22 bases between the two ends. Germline-derived CDR1 and CDR2 are MNHNY and SVGAGI (reference sequence). The length of the CDR3 is 17 residues. The CDR3 bases are TGTGCCAGCGGACGCTTAGGGGGGGTGGGCCATAATTCACCCCTCCACTTT. Its protein product is CASGRLGGVGHNSPLHF.

In its sample, this clonotype was seen many times. V gene TRBV6-5 combines with J gene TRBJ2-1, with D perhaps TRBD2 (5 bases). Trimming took off 0 bases at V and 7 bases at J, with 7 bases between the two ends. CDR1 is MNHEY and CDR2 is SVGAGI in the germline V gene. The CDR3 totals 13 residues. The CDR3 sequence is CASSYSPGNEQFF. DNA of the CDR3: TGTGCCAGCAGTTACTCCCCGGGGAATGAGCAGTTCTTC.

This clonotype has at least ten counts. The gene calls are TRBV19 and TRBJ2-1, with D perhaps matching TRBD2 (6 bases). Deletions cut 6 bases from V and 12 bases from J, with 12 bases between. This CDR3 is 11 amino acids long. Germline V CDR1 and CDR2: LNHDA, SQIVND (reference sequence). The CDR3, as DNA: TGTGCCAGTAGAATTGGGGGGATGCAGTTCTTC. This gives the protein CASRIGGMQFF.

V gene TRBV7-2 combines with J gene TRBJ1-1; TRBD1 matches at 10 bases. This CDR3 region has 16 residues. Germline CDR1 is SGHTA and CDR2 is FQGNSA. Trimming at V came to 4 bases and at J to 4 bases, leaving 9 bases not matched to a gene. In nucleotides, the CDR3 is TGTGCCAGCAGCTCAAGACAGGGGGCGTCTGGCACTGAAGCTTTCTTT. This translates into CASSSRQGASGTEAFF. Looking up the rest from reference TRBV7-2 and TRBJ1-1 gives the full variable domain: GAGVSQSPSNKVTEKGKDVELRCDPISGHTALYWYRQSLGQGLEFLIYFQGNSAPDKSGLPSDRFSAERTGGSVSTLTIQRTQQEDSAVYLCASSSRQGASGTEAFFGQGTRLTVV.

The chain couples TRBV6-1 to TRBJ2-1; D not resolved. CDR3 size: 17 residues. Germline V gene sequence: CDR1 MNHNS, CDR2 SASEGT. Trimming pared 8 bases from V and 0 bases from J, leaving 20 bases between. The CDR3: CASLRRVPASSYNEQFF. CDR3 DNA: TGTGCCAGCCTACGACGGGTCCCGGCCAGCTCCTACAATGAGCAGTTCTTC.